This T cell receptor beta chain was profiled in a study of Japanese encephalitis immunity and Zika vaccine responses. Study-level points and caveats: In JEV-pre-vaccinated donors, repertoire richness of conserved-ZIKV-epitope-responsive CD4 T cells significantly decreased after ZPIV.

This clonotype ranks as medium-sized. There are 13 residues in the CDR3. The V and J ends lost 6 bases and 1 base respectively, with 10 bases between them. Germline lookup yields CDR1 DFQATT and CDR2 SNEGSKA (reference sequence). TCRdb fed the 5' RACE reads into MiXCR, producing one record per CDR3 protein. This sample has 1,500 to 2,000 distinct CDR3 sequences, with about 6% found just once. Peptide pools at around 1.1 ug/mL each stimulated CFSE-labeled PBMCs over a 6-day culture. Live CD56-CD19-CD16-CD3+CD4+ cells with low CFSE were sorted unfixed as proliferating CD4 T cells. The specimen was antigen-activated CD4+ T cells from blood, cultured, collected during a Zika inactivated vaccine study. This TCR was recovered from an adult woman who received an inactivated Zika virus vaccine. The V call is TRBV20-1, the J call TRBJ1-5, with a weak D call TRBD1 (5 bases). The CDR3 coding sequence is TGCAGTGCCATCCGGGACAGCAATCAGCCCCAGCATTTT. As protein: CSAIRDSNQPQHF.